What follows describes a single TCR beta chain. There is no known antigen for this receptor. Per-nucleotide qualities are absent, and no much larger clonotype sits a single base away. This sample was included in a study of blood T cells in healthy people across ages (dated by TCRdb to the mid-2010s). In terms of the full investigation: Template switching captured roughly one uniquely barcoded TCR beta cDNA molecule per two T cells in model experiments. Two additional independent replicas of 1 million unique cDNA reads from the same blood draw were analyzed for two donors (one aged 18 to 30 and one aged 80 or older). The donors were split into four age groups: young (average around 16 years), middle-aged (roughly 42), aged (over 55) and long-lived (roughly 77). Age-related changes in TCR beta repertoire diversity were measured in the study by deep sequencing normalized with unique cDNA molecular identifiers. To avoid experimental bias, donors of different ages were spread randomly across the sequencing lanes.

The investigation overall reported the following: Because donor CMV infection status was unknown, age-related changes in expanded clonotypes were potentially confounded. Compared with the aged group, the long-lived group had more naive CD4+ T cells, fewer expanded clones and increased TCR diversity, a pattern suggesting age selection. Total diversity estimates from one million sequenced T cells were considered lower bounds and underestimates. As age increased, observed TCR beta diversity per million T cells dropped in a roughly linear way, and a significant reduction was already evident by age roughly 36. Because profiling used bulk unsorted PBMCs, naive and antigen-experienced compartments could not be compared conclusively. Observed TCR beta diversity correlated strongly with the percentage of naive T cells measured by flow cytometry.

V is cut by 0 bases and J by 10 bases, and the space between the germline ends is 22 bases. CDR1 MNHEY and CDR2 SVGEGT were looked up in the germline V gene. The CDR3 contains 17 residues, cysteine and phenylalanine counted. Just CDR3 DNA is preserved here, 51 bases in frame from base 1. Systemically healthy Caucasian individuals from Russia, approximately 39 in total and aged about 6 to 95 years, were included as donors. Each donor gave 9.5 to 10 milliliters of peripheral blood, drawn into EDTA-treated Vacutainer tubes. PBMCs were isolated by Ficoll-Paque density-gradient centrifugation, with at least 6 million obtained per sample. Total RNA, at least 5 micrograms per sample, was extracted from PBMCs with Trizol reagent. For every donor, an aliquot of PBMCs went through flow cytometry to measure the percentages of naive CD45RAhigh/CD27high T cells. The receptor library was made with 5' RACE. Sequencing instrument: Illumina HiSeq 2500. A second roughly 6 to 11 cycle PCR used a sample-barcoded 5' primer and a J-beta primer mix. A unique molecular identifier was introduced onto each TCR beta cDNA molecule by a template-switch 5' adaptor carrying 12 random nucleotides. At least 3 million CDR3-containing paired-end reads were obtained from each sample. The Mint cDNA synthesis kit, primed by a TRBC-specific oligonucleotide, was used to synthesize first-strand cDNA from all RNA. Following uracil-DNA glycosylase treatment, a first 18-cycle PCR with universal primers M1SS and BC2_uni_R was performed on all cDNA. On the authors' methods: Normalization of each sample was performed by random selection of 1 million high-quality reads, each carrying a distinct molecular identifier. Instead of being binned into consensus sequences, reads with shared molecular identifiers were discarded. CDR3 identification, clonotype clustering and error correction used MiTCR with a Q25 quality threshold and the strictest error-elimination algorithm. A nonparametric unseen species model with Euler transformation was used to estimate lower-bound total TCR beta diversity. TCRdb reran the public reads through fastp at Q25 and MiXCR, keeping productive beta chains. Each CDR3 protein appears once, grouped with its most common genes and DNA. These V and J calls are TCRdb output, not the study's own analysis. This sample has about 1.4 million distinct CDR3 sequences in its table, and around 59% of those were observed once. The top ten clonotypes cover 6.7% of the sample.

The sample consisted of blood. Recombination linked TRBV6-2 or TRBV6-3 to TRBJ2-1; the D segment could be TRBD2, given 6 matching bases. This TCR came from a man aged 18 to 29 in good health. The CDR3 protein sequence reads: CASSYSRVASAFWEQFF. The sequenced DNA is TGTGCCAGCAGTTACTCGAGGGTTGCTAGCGCCTTTTGGGAGCAGTTCTTC.